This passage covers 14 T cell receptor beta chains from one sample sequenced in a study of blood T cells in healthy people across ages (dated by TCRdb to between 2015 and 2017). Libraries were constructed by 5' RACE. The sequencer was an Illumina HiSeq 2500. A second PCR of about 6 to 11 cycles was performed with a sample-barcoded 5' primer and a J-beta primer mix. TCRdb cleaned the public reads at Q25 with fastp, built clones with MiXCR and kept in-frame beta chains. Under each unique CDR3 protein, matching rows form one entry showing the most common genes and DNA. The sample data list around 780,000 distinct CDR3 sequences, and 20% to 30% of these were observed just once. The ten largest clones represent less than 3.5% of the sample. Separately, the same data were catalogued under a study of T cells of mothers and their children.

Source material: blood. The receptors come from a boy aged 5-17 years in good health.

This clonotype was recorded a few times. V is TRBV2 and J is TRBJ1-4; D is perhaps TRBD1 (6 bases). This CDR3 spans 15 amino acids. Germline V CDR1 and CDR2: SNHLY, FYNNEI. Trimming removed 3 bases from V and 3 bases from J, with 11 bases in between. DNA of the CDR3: TGTGCCAGCAGTGACCCAGGGGAATCTAATGAAAAACTGTTTTTT. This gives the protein CASSDPGESNEKLFF.

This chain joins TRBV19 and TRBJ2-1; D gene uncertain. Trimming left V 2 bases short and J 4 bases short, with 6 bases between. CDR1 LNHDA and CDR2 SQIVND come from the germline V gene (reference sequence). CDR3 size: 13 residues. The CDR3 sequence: CASSIKSYNEQFF. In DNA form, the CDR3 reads TGTGCCAGTAGTATAAAGAGTTACAATGAGCAGTTCTTC. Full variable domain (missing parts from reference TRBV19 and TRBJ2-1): DGGITQSPKYLFRKEGQNVTLSCEQNLNHDAMYWYRQDPGQGLRLIYYSQIVNDFQKGDIAEGYSVSREKKESFPLTVTSAQKNPTAFYLCASSIKSYNEQFFGPGTRLTVL.

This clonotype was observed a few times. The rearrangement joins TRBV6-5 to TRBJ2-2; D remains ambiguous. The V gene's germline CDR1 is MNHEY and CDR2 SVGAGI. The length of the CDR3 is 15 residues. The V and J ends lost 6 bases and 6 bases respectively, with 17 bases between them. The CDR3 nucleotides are TGTGCCAGCAGGTGGACCTTTACCAATTCCGGGGAGCTGTTTTTT. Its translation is CASRWTFTNSGELFF.

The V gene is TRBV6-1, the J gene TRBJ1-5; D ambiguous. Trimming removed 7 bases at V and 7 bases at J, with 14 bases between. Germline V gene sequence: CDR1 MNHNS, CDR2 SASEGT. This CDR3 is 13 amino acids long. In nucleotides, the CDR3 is TGTGCCAGCAAGAGCAGAATCGGGCAGCCCCAGCATTTT. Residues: CASKSRIGQPQHF.

CDR3 residues: CASSMTALYNEQFF. In DNA form, the CDR3 reads TGTGCCAGCAGCATGACAGCCCTCTACAATGAGCAGTTCTTC. The V call is TRBV7-2, the J call TRBJ2-1, with D possibly being TRBD1 (5 bases). Germline CDR1 is SGHTA and CDR2 is FQGNSA. The length of the CDR3 is 14 residues. Trimming left V 5 bases short and J 3 bases short, with 11 bases between.

CDR3 bases: TGTGCCAGCAGGAAGCGGGAGTTAGGGACCGGGGAGCTGTTTTTT. As protein: CASRKRELGTGELFF. The genes are TRBV2 and TRBJ2-2; 8 positions match TRBD2. Germline assignment: CDR1 SNHLY and CDR2 FYNNEI. CDR3 size: 15 residues. V lost 6 bases to trimming and J lost 5 bases; unmatched junction nucleotides: 8.

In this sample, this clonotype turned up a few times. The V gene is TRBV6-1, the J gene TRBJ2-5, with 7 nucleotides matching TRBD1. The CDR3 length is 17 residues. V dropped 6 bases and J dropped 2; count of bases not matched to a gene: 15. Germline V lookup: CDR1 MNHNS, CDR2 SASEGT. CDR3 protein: CASSRRGRGYLQETQYF. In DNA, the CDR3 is TGTGCCAGCAGCCGCAGGGGCAGGGGGTATCTTCAAGAGACCCAGTACTTC.

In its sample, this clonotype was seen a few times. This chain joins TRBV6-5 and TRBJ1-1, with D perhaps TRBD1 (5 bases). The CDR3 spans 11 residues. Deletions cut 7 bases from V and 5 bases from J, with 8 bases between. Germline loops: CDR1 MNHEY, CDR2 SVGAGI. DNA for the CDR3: TGTGCCAGCATCAAGGGGACTGAAGCTTTCTTT. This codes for CASIKGTEAFF.

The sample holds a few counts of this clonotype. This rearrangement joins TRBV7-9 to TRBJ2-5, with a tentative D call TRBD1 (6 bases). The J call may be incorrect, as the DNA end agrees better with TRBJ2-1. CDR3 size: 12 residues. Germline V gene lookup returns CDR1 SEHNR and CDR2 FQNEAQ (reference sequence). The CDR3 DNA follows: TGTGCCAGCAGCTTTCAGGGGCATGAGCAGTTCTTC. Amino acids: CASSFQGHEQFF.

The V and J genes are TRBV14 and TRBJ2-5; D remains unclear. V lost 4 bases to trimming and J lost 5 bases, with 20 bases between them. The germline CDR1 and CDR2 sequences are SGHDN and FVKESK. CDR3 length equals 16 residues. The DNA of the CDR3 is TGTGCCAGCAGCCCCTCCGGCGCTGGCATTGAGGAGACCCAGTACTTC. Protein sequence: CASSPSGAGIEETQYF.

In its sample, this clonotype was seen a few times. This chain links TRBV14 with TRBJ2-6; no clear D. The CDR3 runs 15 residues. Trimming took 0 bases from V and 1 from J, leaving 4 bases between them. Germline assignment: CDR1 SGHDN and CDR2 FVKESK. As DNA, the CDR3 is TGTGCCAGCAGCCAAGAAGGGTCTGGGGCCAACGTCCTGACTTTC. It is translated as CASSQEGSGANVLTF.

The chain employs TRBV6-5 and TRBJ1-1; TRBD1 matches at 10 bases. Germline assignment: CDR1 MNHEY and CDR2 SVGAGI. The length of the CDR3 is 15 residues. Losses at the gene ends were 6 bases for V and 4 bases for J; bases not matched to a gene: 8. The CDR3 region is CASSPGTGAGTEAFF. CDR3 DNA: TGTGCCAGCAGCCCCGGGACAGGGGCGGGCACTGAAGCTTTCTTT.

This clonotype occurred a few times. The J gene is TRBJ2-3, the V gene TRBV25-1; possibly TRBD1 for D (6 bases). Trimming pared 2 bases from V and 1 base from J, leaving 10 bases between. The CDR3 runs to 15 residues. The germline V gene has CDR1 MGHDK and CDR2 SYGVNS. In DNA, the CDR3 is TGTGCCAGCAGTGAACAGGGGTGGGGCACAGATACGCAGTATTTT. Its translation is CASSEQGWGTDTQYF.

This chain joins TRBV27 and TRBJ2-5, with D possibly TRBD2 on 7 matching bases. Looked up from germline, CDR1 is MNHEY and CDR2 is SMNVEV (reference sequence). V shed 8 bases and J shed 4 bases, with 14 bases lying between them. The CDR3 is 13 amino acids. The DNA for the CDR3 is TGTGCCAGCGGGGCAAGGGGGGGAGAGACCCAGTACTTC. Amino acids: CASGARGGETQYF.